Each of the 27 T cell receptor beta chains below was sequenced from the same sample in a study of cytomegalovirus exposure and HLA in healthy donors. Primers for the PCR totalled 60 Vbeta and 13 Jbeta. Clones were read by immunoSEQ multiplex PCR, and TCRdb kept only the in-frame ones, dropping some. Of under 90,000 clones detected, around 89% appear once; the ten largest clones hold about 2.3%. Sample: PBMCs. The receptor source for this set is a man younger than 35 in good health and CMV-seronegative.

The CDR3 DNA follows: TGTGCCAGCAGTCCTCCGTATCGCGGGGTGAACACTGAAGCTTTCTTT. This gives the protein CASSPPYRGVNTEAFF. V usage is TRBV27 and J usage is TRBJ1-1; D is uncertain. Trimming shortened V by 5 bases and J by 0 bases, and 16 bases separated the two germline ends. The CDR3 is 16 amino acids. Germline V gene data show CDR1 as MNHEY and CDR2 as SMNVEV (reference sequence).

The V gene is TRBV18, the J gene TRBJ2-7; possible D gene TRBD1, 5 bases. The CDR3 sequence is 15 residues long. V lost 3 bases and J lost 2, with 14 bases in between. CDR1 is KGHSH, CDR2 LQKENI, per germline. DNA for the CDR3: TGTGCCAGCTCACCCACTATCACAGGCCCCTACGAGCAGTACTTC. It translates to CASSPTITGPYEQYF.

The chain links TRBV9 to TRBJ2-3; D not certain. CDR3 length: 14 residues. Trimming pared 0 bases from V and 2 bases from J, leaving 7 bases between. CDR1 and CDR2 from the germline V gene are SGDLS and YYNGEE. The CDR3 region is CASSVEALTDTQYF. For the CDR3, the DNA is TGTGCCAGCAGCGTAGAAGCGCTCACAGATACGCAGTATTTT. The full variable domain, rest sourced from reference TRBV9 and TRBJ2-3, is DSGVTQTPKHLITATGQRVTLRCSPRSGDLSVYWYQQSLDQGLQFLIQYYNGEERAKGNILERFSAQQFPDLHSELNLSSLELGDSALYFCASSVEALTDTQYFGPGTRLTVL.

This rearrangement joins TRBV28 to TRBJ2-7, with TRBD2 matching over 9 bases. The CDR3 is made up of 17 amino acids. Per germline, CDR1 MDHEN and CDR2 SYDVKM. With V trimmed by 3 bases and J by 3 bases, 12 bases remained unmatched. DNA for the CDR3: TGTGCCAGCAGTTTTAAGATAGGGCCTAGCGGGAACTACGAGCAGTACTTC. Its protein is CASSFKIGPSGNYEQYF. Together with reference TRBV28 and TRBJ2-7, the CDR3 gives the full variable domain: DVKVTQSSRYLVKRTGEKVFLECVQDMDHENMFWYRQDPGLGLRLIYFSYDVKMKEKGDIPEGYSVSREKKERFSLILESASTNQTSMYLCASSFKIGPSGNYEQYFGPGTRLTVT.

The chain employs TRBV19 and TRBJ2-2, with a tentative D call TRBD2 (6 bases). Between the trimmed V and J ends, which lost 7 bases and 0 bases, there was a span of 15 bases. Germline CDR1 is LNHDA and CDR2 is SQIVND (reference sequence). The CDR3 runs to 16 residues. CDR3 nucleotides: TGTGCCAGTACCTCCCGGGCGGGGACGAACACCGGGGAGCTGTTTTTT. Its translation: CASTSRAGTNTGELFF.

The gene calls are TRBV19 and TRBJ2-1; D is perhaps TRBD2 (6 bases). Germline assignment: CDR1 LNHDA and CDR2 SQIVND (reference sequence). CDR3 length: 16 residues. V gave up 1 base and J gave up 8 bases, with 18 bases separating them. The CDR3 is CASSIAGSGFIDEQFF. CDR3 coding DNA: TGTGCCAGTAGTATAGCCGGTAGCGGCTTTATCGATGAGCAGTTCTTC.

V usage is TRBV27 and J usage is TRBJ2-7, with D possibly being TRBD2 (7 bases). The ends were cut back, 3 bases at V and 6 bases at J, with 9 bases in the middle. The CDR3 length is 12 residues. CDR1 and CDR2 (germline): MNHEY, SMNVEV (reference sequence). The CDR3 protein is CASSFGGREQYF. DNA for the CDR3: TGTGCCAGCAGTTTCGGGGGGCGCGAGCAGTACTTC.

The CDR3 reads CASSLYAPGLMTRGAEAFF. Written as DNA, the CDR3 is TGTGCCAGCAGCTTATATGCCCCGGGCCTTATGACAAGGGGCGCCGAAGCTTTCTTT. The chain recombines TRBV7-8 with TRBJ1-1; TRBD1 is a possible D gene (5 bases). V was shortened by 2 bases and J by 8 bases, with 30 bases between the two germline ends. CDR1 and CDR2 from the germline V gene are SGHVS and FQNEAQ. This CDR3 comprises 19 residues.

The chain is built from TRBV19 and TRBJ2-2, with 7 bases matching TRBD1. V dropped 5 bases and J dropped 6; count of bases not matched to a gene: 6. Per germline, CDR1 LNHDA and CDR2 SQIVND (reference sequence). This CDR3 has 14 residues. The CDR3 loop reads CASSRTGVAGELFF. CDR3 nucleotides: TGTGCCAGTAGTCGAACAGGGGTCGCCGGGGAGCTGTTTTTT. The full variable domain, rest sourced from reference TRBV19 and TRBJ2-2, is DGGITQSPKYLFRKEGQNVTLSCEQNLNHDAMYWYRQDPGQGLRLIYYSQIVNDFQKGDIAEGYSVSREKKESFPLTVTSAQKNPTAFYLCASSRTGVAGELFFGEGSRLTVL.

V usage is TRBV6-1 and J usage is TRBJ2-3; D gene ambiguous. Germline V CDR1 and CDR2: MNHNS, SASEGT. CDR3 length equals 19 residues. With 2 bases removed from V and 2 bases from J, the gap between germline ends came to 23 bases. The CDR3: CASSEKNPPVASLTDTQYF. In nucleotides, the CDR3 is TGTGCCAGCAGTGAAAAGAATCCGCCCGTGGCTTCCCTCACAGATACGCAGTATTTT.

The chain combines TRBV15 with TRBJ2-2; 7 bases are shared with TRBD2. The CDR3 loop spans 16 amino acids. In germline, CDR1 is LNHNV, CDR2 YYDKDF (reference sequence). The J segment lost 0 bases and the V segment lost 3 bases, leaving 4 bases of the junction unmatched. The CDR3 loop is CATSSRGRANTGELFF. The DNA for the CDR3 is TGTGCCACCAGCAGTAGAGGGAGGGCGAACACCGGGGAGCTGTTTTTT.

J is TRBJ1-2 and V is TRBV28; the match to TRBD1 covers 7 bases. The ends lost 6 bases at V and 6 bases at J; junction bases unmatched: 22. CDR1 and CDR2 (germline): MDHEN, SYDVKM. The CDR3 is made up of 18 amino acids. The CDR3 sequence is CASSPRRGQLASRDGYTF. DNA for the CDR3: TGTGCCAGCAGCCCTCGGAGGGGACAGCTCGCCTCCAGGGATGGCTACACCTTC.

This clone has more than one count but fewer than ten. In DNA, the CDR3 is TGCAGTGCTAGTTTTGGCCGTGAGCAGTACTTC. Protein sequence: CSASFGREQYF. V and J are TRBV20-1 and TRBJ2-7; D is uncertain. Germline V gene data show CDR1 as DFQATT and CDR2 as SNEGSKA (reference sequence). CDR3 size: 11 residues. V lost 3 bases, J lost 7 bases, and 10 bases lay in between.

CDR3 loop: CASSFGGMNTEAFF. DNA of the CDR3: TGTGCCAGCAGCTTTGGGGGCATGAACACTGAAGCTTTCTTT. J is TRBJ1-1 and V is TRBV7-3, with a weak D call TRBD1 (6 bases). The V end was cut by 3 bases, the J end by 0 bases, with 8 bases between. This CDR3 comprises 14 residues. Germline CDR1 SGHTA, CDR2 FQGTGA.

This chain joins TRBV5-6 and TRBJ1-6, with 8 positions matching TRBD1. This CDR3 is 17 amino acids long. The ends lost 0 bases at V and 0 bases at J; junction bases unmatched: 2. Germline V lookup: CDR1 SGHDT, CDR2 YYEEEE. CDR3 region: CASSLAGQGSYNSPLHF. CDR3 sequence (DNA): TGTGCCAGCAGCTTGGCCGGACAGGGCTCCTATAATTCACCCCTCCACTTT.

The CDR3 is CASSQSLSGRGMNTEAFF. The CDR3 nucleotides read TGCGCCAGCAGCCAAAGTTTAAGTGGGCGGGGCATGAACACTGAAGCTTTCTTT. The chain has TRBV4-3 and TRBJ1-1; D may be TRBD1 (5 bases). This CDR3 has 18 residues. Germline V gives CDR1 LGHNA, CDR2 YSLEER. Trimming left V 2 bases short and J 0 bases short, with 19 bases between.

The count of this clone is one. This chain connects TRBV6-1 to TRBJ2-2, with D perhaps matching TRBD2 (6 bases). The CDR3 spans 14 residues. Germline lookup yields CDR1 MNHNS and CDR2 SASEGT. V was shortened by 9 bases and J by 3 bases, with 14 bases between the two germline ends. The DNA for the CDR3 is TGTGCCAGTTACGCAGGGACTTACACCGGGGAGCTGTTTTTT. It is translated as CASYAGTYTGELFF.

Details on this clone: Germline and junction disagree at one end, which may indicate a read error. This chain connects TRBV29-1 to TRBJ2-5; D is possibly TRBD2 (6 bases). The DNA end lines up better with TRBJ2-7; the J call may be wrong. Per germline, CDR1 SQVTM and CDR2 ANQGSEA. This CDR3 comprises 12 residues. The DNA for the CDR3 is TGCAGCGTTATACGGGACTCCCACGAGCAGTACTTC. Its translation is CSVIRDSHEQYF.

DNA for the CDR3: TGTGCCAGCAGCGACAGAGGACGGGGGATATATGGCTACACCTTC. Its protein is CASSDRGRGIYGYTF. The rearrangement joins TRBV7-8 to TRBJ1-2; the D gene is possibly TRBD1 (5 bases). CDR1 is SGHVS and CDR2 is FQNEAQ in the germline V gene. The CDR3 has 15 amino acids. Trimming cost V 5 bases and J 5 bases, with 18 bases left between them.

This chain connects TRBV28 to TRBJ2-7, with 16 bases matching TRBD2. This CDR3 is built from 18 residues. Trimming at V came to 5 bases and at J to 4 bases, leaving 11 bases not matched to a gene. Germline values: CDR1 MDHEN, CDR2 SYDVKM. Here the CDR3 reads CASSGPGLAGGIRYEQYF. As DNA, the CDR3 is TGTGCCAGCAGTGGCCCGGGACTAGCGGGAGGGATAAGATACGAGCAGTACTTC. Full variable domain (rest looked up from reference TRBV28 and TRBJ2-7): DVKVTQSSRYLVKRTGEKVFLECVQDMDHENMFWYRQDPGLGLRLIYFSYDVKMKEKGDIPEGYSVSREKKERFSLILESASTNQTSMYLCASSGPGLAGGIRYEQYFGPGTRLTVT.

The rearrangement joins TRBV19 to TRBJ2-5; TRBD1 matches at 8 bases. Germline CDR1 LNHDA, CDR2 SQIVND (reference sequence). The ends lost 4 bases at V and 2 bases at J; junction bases unmatched: 9. The CDR3 extends over 16 amino acids. The CDR3 sequence: CASSTRGTGLQETQYF. The CDR3 nucleotides read TGTGCCAGTAGTACCCGGGGGACAGGTTTACAAGAGACCCAGTACTTC.

The chain combines TRBV10-3 with TRBJ2-5, with D tentatively TRBD1 (5 bases). Judging by the DNA end, TRBJ2-7 fits better; the J call may be wrong. The CDR3 consists of 15 residues. Germline V gene data show CDR1 as ENHRY and CDR2 as SYGVKD. DNA for the CDR3: TGTGCCATCAGTTTAGGGGTTACAAAAACCTACGAGCAGTACTTC. Its protein is CAISLGVTKTYEQYF.

The chain employs TRBV6-1 and TRBJ2-7; the match to TRBD1 covers 8 bases. The CDR3 extends over 14 amino acids. The J segment lost 3 bases and the V segment lost 7 bases, leaving 8 bases of the junction unmatched. Per germline, CDR1 MNHNS and CDR2 SASEGT. The CDR3 DNA is TGTGCCAGCACTAACGGACAGGGCATCTACGAGCAGTACTTC. Translating gives CASTNGQGIYEQYF.

The chain employs TRBV18 and TRBJ1-2, with TRBD1 matching 12 bases. This CDR3 spans 19 amino acids. The V gene's germline CDR1 is KGHSH and CDR2 LQKENI. Trimming cost V 2 bases and J 2 bases; bases outside gene matches: 12. The CDR3 DNA reads as TGTGCCAGCTCACCAGTTCGGGACAGGGGGCGAGTAGGCAACTATGGCTACACCTTC. Protein: CASSPVRDRGRVGNYGYTF.

This clone showed up just once. V and J are TRBV30 and TRBJ1-5; D unresolved. Germline assignment: CDR1 GTSNPN and CDR2 SVGIG (reference sequence). The V end lost 0 bases, the J end lost 10 bases, and 13 bases lay between the germline ends. This CDR3 has 13 residues. The CDR3 DNA reads TGTGCCTGGAGTGTCATAGAGGAGGGACCCCAGCATTTT. Translation gives CAWSVIEEGPQHF.

J is TRBJ2-1 and V is TRBV18; D perhaps matches TRBD2 (6 bases). This CDR3 has 21 residues. Trimming shortened V by 1 base and J by 2 bases, and 27 bases separated the two germline ends. Germline V gene sequence: CDR1 KGHSH, CDR2 LQKENI. CDR3: CASSPLRKSSGGRDTYNEQFF. The DNA of the CDR3 is TGTGCCAGCTCACCACTTAGGAAGAGTAGCGGCGGTCGGGATACCTACAATGAGCAGTTCTTC. Filled out from reference TRBV18 and TRBJ2-1, the complete variable domain reads NAGVMQNPRHLVRRRGQEARLRCSPMKGHSHVYWYRQLPEEGLKFMVYLQKENIIDESGMPKERFSAEFPKEGPSILRIQQVVRGDSAAYFCASSPLRKSSGGRDTYNEQFFGPGTRLTVL.

V and J are TRBV11-2 and TRBJ1-3, with TRBD1 matching over 8 bases. Germline CDR1 is SGHAT and CDR2 is FQNNGV. Trimming took 5 bases from V and 0 from J; bases not matched to a gene: 3. The CDR3 length is 15 residues. The CDR3 sequence is CASSQDRVSGNTIYF. The CDR3 region has the DNA TGTGCCAGCAGCCAGGACAGGGTCTCTGGAAACACCATATATTTT.